This T cell receptor beta chain was identified in a study of regulatory T cells in long-lasting Graves disease. In germline, CDR1 is SGDLS, CDR2 YYNGEE. The V end lost 0 bases, the J end lost 7 bases, and 16 bases lay between the germline ends. CDR3 length equals 15 residues. The sample's time point: persistent/refractory GD, antithyroid drugs over 5 years with positive TRAb. Generation of the TCR library employed RNA extracted from PBMCs. One endocrinology department in Xi'an, China, was where patients came from. This clonotype occurred many times. Both iRepertoire HTBI primers and Arm-PCR of CDR3 regions were used to build the TCR beta libraries. TCRdb independently ran MiXCR on the multiplex PCR reads; one entry per CDR3 protein. Here the sample spans roughly 450,000 distinct CDR3 sequences, about 20% being singletons.

The specimen comprised peripheral blood mononuclear cells (PBMCs), sampled when the disease was refractory, from a patient treated with antithyroid drugs. The rearrangement uses TRBV9 and TRBJ2-5, with D hard to call. This TCR was recovered from a female donor with Graves disease. In DNA, the CDR3 is TGTGCCAGCAGCGTAGGCCATCCGGATTCAGCGACCCAGTACTTC. Translation gives CASSVGHPDSATQYF.